This note documents a single TCR beta chain sequence. This specimen belongs to a study of control samples from healthy donors and cancer patients. Using immunoSEQ multiplex PCR, the repertoire was profiled, and TCRdb retains in-frame clones only, with some absent. The data show 150,000 to 200,000 clones, with around 92% seen just once and more than 1.3% held by the top ten. In germline, CDR1 is MNHEY, CDR2 SVGAGI. This CDR3 is 13 amino acids long. V lost 6 bases to trimming and J lost 2 bases; unmatched junction nucleotides: 2. Material: blood. The J gene is TRBJ2-7, the V gene TRBV6-5; TRBD2 matches at 9 bases. The receptor was derived from a woman aged 25 to 45 in good health. CDR3: CASRLAGPYEQYF. The CDR3 DNA reads as TGTGCCAGCAGACTAGCGGGCCCCTACGAGCAGTACTTC.